This T cell receptor (beta chain) was sequenced during a study of T-cell reconstitution after alpha-beta-depleted transplantation in children. Overall study findings and caveats: T-cell counts and diversity at one year post-transplant came mainly from newly produced T cells. Surviving recipient T cells and thymic progenitors underlay high day-60 TCRbeta diversity in some patients. The origin of alpha-beta T cells about two months after transplant was reportedly several hundred expanded graft clones.

This clonotype was counted many times. Its matching antigen is unknown. TCRbeta library construction was performed incorporating unique molecular identifiers. MiXCR was run by TCRdb on the PCR reads, yielding one entry per CDR3 protein. The sample has hundreds of thousands of distinct CDR3 sequences, under 14% seen once. This specimen consisted of peripheral blood, obtained 180 days after TCRalphabeta/CD19-depleted stem cell transplant. This TCR was sampled from a male patient between 2 and 15 years old who had a stem cell transplant for chronic granulomatous disease, so the T cells may come from the graft donor.

As DNA, the CDR3 is TGTGCCAGCAGCTTAGGCTCAGAGGGCACTGAAGCTTTCTTT. Amino acids: CASSLGSEGTEAFF. The gene calls are TRBV7-9 and TRBJ1-1; no reliable D call. This CDR3 region has 14 residues. The germline V gene encodes CDR1 SEHNR and CDR2 FQNEAQ (reference sequence). V lost 1 base, J lost 4 bases, and 10 bases lay in between.